Presented here are 21 T cell receptor beta chains from one specimen sequenced in a study of blood T cell repertoires in COVID-19 (dated by TCRdb to 2018 to 2021). Preparation of the library involved the immunoSEQ multiplex PCR assay. TCRdb mirrors the immuneACCESS table, restricted to in-frame sequences. Some clones are absent from its copies; in checked studies, under half trace to an unresolved V gene, and the reason for the others is unknown. This sample is represented by about 200,000 clones; 80% to 95% of them were singletons. The ten largest account for roughly 0.56% of the sample. Input material: peripheral blood. Receptors were obtained from a middle-aged man with acute or convalescent COVID-19.

The chain is built from TRBV11-3 and TRBJ2-5; D is ambiguous. Germline CDR1 and CDR2: SGHNT and YENEEA. This CDR3 comprises 14 residues. Trimming removed 5 bases at V and 3 bases at J, with 13 bases between. The CDR3 DNA sequence: TGTGCCAGCAGCCCCACCCCCCAGAAAGAGACCCAGTACTTC. It is translated as CASSPTPQKETQYF.

This clone was recorded only once. The chain combines TRBV7-6 with TRBJ1-3; D uncertain. V gave up 5 bases and J gave up 0 bases, with 11 bases separating them. Germline CDR1 is SGHVS and CDR2 is FNYEAQ. The CDR3 consists of 15 residues. CDR3 DNA sequence: TGTGCCAGCAGCCCAAGCCGGGACTCTGGAAACACCATATATTTT. This encodes CASSPSRDSGNTIYF.

The CDR3 sequence: CASSEGLRETQYF. DNA for the CDR3: TGTGCCAGCAGTGAGGGGCTTAGAGAGACCCAGTACTTC. V usage is TRBV6-1 and J usage is TRBJ2-5, with D perhaps matching TRBD1 (5 bases). V lost 3 bases and J lost 4, with 9 bases in between. This CDR3 is 13 amino acids long. Germline CDR1 and CDR2: MNHNS and SASEGT.

J is TRBJ2-3 and V is TRBV6-2 or TRBV6-3; TRBD1 matches at 7 bases. The CDR3 sequence is 15 residues long. V lost 5 bases to trimming and J lost 2 bases; unmatched junction nucleotides: 7. Germline CDR1 is MNHEY and CDR2 is SVGEGT. CDR3 bases: TGTGCCAGCAGTCGGACAGGAGAATCCACAGATACGCAGTATTTT. Residues: CASSRTGESTDTQYF.

The chain combines TRBV6-4 with TRBJ1-6; a weak D match, TRBD1 (5 bases). This CDR3 has 14 residues. Per the germline V gene, CDR1 is MRHNA and CDR2 is SNTAGT. V gave up 7 bases and J gave up 10 bases, with 17 bases separating them. The CDR3 is CASTEGVDGSPLHF. CDR3 sequence (DNA): TGTGCCAGCACCGAAGGGGTTGACGGATCACCCCTCCACTTT.

The V call is TRBV29-1, the J call TRBJ2-5; D uncertain. In germline, CDR1 is SQVTM, CDR2 ANQGSEA. This CDR3 region has 16 residues. Between the trimmed V and J ends, which lost 1 base and 3 bases, there was a span of 18 bases. CDR3 in DNA: TGCAGCGTTGAAGGAGGATATGCCAAGGTGGAAGAGACCCAGTACTTC. Protein sequence: CSVEGGYAKVEETQYF.

The table lists this clone with a count of one. This chain uses TRBV5-5 with TRBJ1-1; tentatively, D is TRBD1 (6 bases). The CDR3 is 14 residues long. The V gene lost 5 bases and the J gene lost 0 bases, with 11 bases spanning the gap. Germline V gives CDR1 SGHKS, CDR2 YYEKEE (reference sequence). Here the CDR3 DNA reads TGTGCCAGCAGAGCAGGGGACCTGAACACTGAAGCTTTCTTT. Translating it yields CASRAGDLNTEAFF. Looking up the rest from reference TRBV5-5 and TRBJ1-1 gives the full variable domain: DAGVTQSPTHLIKTRGQQVTLRCSPISGHKSVSWYQQVLGQGPQFIFQYYEKEERGRGNFPDRFSARQFPNYSSELNVNALLLGDSALYLCASRAGDLNTEAFFGQGTRLTVV.

This chain uses TRBV10-3 with TRBJ1-2; TRBD1 might be the D (5 bases). With 7 bases removed from V and 6 bases from J, the gap between germline ends came to 9 bases. This CDR3 comprises 11 residues. Per the germline V gene, CDR1 is ENHRY and CDR2 is SYGVKD. The CDR3 protein is CAITGVDGYTF. CDR3 nucleotide sequence: TGTGCCATCACGGGGGTGGATGGCTACACCTTC.

This clone was seen once. This chain links TRBV6-2 or TRBV6-3 with TRBJ1-6; 7 bases map to TRBD1. Germline lookup yields CDR1 MNHEY and CDR2 SVGEGT. V trimming: 4 bases; J trimming: 6 bases; junction bases outside the gene matches: 6. The length of the CDR3 is 15 residues. This CDR3 is CASSWARDSNSPLHF. In nucleotides, the CDR3 is TGTGCCAGCAGTTGGGCACGGGACAGTAATTCACCCCTCCACTTT.

The CDR3 DNA reads as TGTGCCAGCAGTGGGGAGAGGACAGATACGCAGTATTTT. Translated: CASSGERTDTQYF. This rearrangement joins TRBV2 to TRBJ2-3; D is possibly TRBD2 (5 bases). CDR1 and CDR2 from the germline V gene are SNHLY and FYNNEI. V dropped 4 bases and J dropped 3 bases, with 8 bases sitting between them. The CDR3 runs to 13 residues.

This chain joins TRBV18 and TRBJ2-7, with D possibly matching TRBD2 (5 bases). This CDR3 is 12 amino acids long. The V and J ends lost 5 bases and 7 bases respectively, with 12 bases between them. Germline loops: CDR1 KGHSH, CDR2 LQKENI. In DNA form, the CDR3 reads TGTGCCAGCTCAACGATATCGGGGGAGCAGTACGTC. Residues: CASSTISGEQYV.

This chain connects TRBV10-3 to TRBJ2-1; tentative D call: TRBD1 (6 bases). CDR3 length equals 14 residues. Trimming shortened V by 0 bases and J by 5 bases, and 8 bases separated the two germline ends. Germline V gene data show CDR1 as ENHRY and CDR2 as SYGVKD. The CDR3 coding sequence is TGTGCCATCAGTGAGTCGACAGGAGACAATGAGCAGTTCTTC. Its translation: CAISESTGDNEQFF.

The chain recombines TRBV11-1 with TRBJ2-1, with 12 bases lining up with TRBD2. Germline loops: CDR1 SGHAT, CDR2 FQDESV (reference sequence). CDR3 length: 15 residues. Trimming took 5 bases from V and 5 from J; bases not matched to a gene: 4. DNA for the CDR3: TGTGCCAGCAGCAATCGACTAGCGGGGGACAATGAGCAGTTCTTC. It encodes CASSNRLAGDNEQFF.

The chain recombines TRBV10-3 with TRBJ1-3, with D perhaps matching TRBD1 (6 bases). Germline V gives CDR1 ENHRY, CDR2 SYGVKD. V lost 6 bases and J lost 2, with 14 bases in between. The length of the CDR3 is 15 residues. The CDR3 region has the DNA TGTGCCATCAGGTATCAGGGGAACGCTGGAAACACCATATATTTT. This codes for CAIRYQGNAGNTIYF.

The chain couples TRBV7-8 to TRBJ2-7, with D tentatively TRBD2 (6 bases). CDR1 is SGHVS and CDR2 is FQNEAQ in the germline V gene. Between the trimmed V and J ends, which lost 1 base and 7 bases, there was a span of 14 bases. This CDR3 contains 14 residues. The CDR3 coding sequence is TGTGCCAGCAGCTTAGGGGAGGCGGGGTGGGAGCAGTACGTC. Protein: CASSLGEAGWEQYV.

The chain uses TRBV19 and TRBJ1-6, with D uncertain. Germline V gives CDR1 LNHDA, CDR2 SQIVND (reference sequence). V was clipped by 5 bases and J by 7 bases, with 9 bases between them. This CDR3 has 13 amino acids. CDR3 DNA sequence: TGTGCCAGTAGTCCCGCCCGGAATTCACCCCTCCACTTT. This sequence encodes CASSPARNSPLHF. Using reference TRBV19 and TRBJ1-6 for the parts outside the CDR3, the full variable domain is DGGITQSPKYLFRKEGQNVTLSCEQNLNHDAMYWYRQDPGQGLRLIYYSQIVNDFQKGDIAEGYSVSREKKESFPLTVTSAQKNPTAFYLCASSPARNSPLHFGNGTRLTVT.

V is TRBV29-1 and J is TRBJ1-5; D may be TRBD1 (5 bases). V was shortened by 5 bases and J by 0 bases, with 17 bases between the two germline ends. This CDR3 comprises 16 residues. Germline CDR1 and CDR2: SQVTM and ANQGSEA. CDR3 sequence: CSVPTRDRYSNQPQHF. DNA for the CDR3: TGCAGCGTTCCGACCCGAGACAGATATAGCAATCAGCCCCAGCATTTT.

This rearrangement joins TRBV27 to TRBJ2-7; perhaps TRBD1 as D (6 bases). V was pared by 6 bases and J by 4 bases, with 19 bases between. CDR3 size: 15 residues. Germline assignment: CDR1 MNHEY and CDR2 SMNVEV (reference sequence). Here the CDR3 DNA reads TGTGCCAGCAGCTTAGGCCCCCAGGGGATATACGAGCAGTACTTC. Its protein product is CASSLGPQGIYEQYF.

V gene TRBV29-1 combines with J gene TRBJ2-1, with D uncertain. This CDR3 comprises 13 residues. V dropped 6 bases and J dropped 9 bases, with 18 bases sitting between them. The V gene's germline CDR1 is SQVTM and CDR2 ANQGSEA. The chain's CDR3 is CSVTMTMRSEQFF. CDR3 sequence (DNA): TGCAGCGTAACTATGACCATGAGGAGTGAGCAGTTCTTC.

The chain joins TRBV5-1 to TRBJ2-1; 10 bases agree with TRBD2. The J segment lost 1 base and the V segment lost 3 bases, leaving 13 bases of the junction unmatched. This CDR3 spans 19 amino acids. Germline V gene lookup returns CDR1 SGHRS and CDR2 YFSETQ. CDR3 protein: CASSSQRGGTLGSYNEQFF. The CDR3 nucleotides are TGCGCCAGCAGCTCGCAGCGGGGGGGGACTCTGGGATCCTACAATGAGCAGTTCTTC.

V is TRBV10-3 and J is TRBJ1-2; 11 bases match TRBD1. The V and J ends lost 10 bases and 7 bases, in that order; junction bases with no gene match: 8. This CDR3 has 13 amino acids. CDR1 and CDR2 (germline): ENHRY, SYGVKD. DNA of the CDR3: TGTGCCACTATGGGACAGGGGGTTATTGGCTACACCTTC. It codes for CATMGQGVIGYTF.